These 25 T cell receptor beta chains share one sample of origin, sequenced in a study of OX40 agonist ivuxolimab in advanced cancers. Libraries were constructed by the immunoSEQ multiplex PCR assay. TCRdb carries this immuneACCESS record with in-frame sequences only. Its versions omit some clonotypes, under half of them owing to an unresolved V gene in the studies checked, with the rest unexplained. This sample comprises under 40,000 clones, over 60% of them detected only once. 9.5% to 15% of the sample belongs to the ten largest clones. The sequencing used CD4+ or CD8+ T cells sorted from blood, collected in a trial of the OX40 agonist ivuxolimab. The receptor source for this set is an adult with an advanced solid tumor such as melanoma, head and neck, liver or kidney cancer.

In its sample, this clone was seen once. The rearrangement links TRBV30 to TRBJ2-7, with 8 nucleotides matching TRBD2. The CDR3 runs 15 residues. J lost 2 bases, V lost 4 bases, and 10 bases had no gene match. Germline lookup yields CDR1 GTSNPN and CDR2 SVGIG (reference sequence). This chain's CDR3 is CAWNPPGGQAYEQYF. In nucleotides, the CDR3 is TGTGCCTGGAACCCCCCGGGGGGGCAAGCCTACGAGCAGTACTTC.

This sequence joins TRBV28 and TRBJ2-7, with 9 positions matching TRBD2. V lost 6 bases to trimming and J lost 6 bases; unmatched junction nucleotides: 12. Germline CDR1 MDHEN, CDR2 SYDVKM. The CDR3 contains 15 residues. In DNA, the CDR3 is TGTGCCAGCAGGATTCCGGCGGGAGGGCCGCGCGAGCAGTACTTC. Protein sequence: CASRIPAGGPREQYF.

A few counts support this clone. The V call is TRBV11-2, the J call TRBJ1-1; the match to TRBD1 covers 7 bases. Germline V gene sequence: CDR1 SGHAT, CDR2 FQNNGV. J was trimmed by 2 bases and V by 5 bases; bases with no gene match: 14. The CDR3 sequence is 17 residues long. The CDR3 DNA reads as TGTGCCAGCAGCCCTCGGGGGACAGCCATCGGAAACACTGAAGCTTTCTTT. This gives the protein CASSPRGTAIGNTEAFF.

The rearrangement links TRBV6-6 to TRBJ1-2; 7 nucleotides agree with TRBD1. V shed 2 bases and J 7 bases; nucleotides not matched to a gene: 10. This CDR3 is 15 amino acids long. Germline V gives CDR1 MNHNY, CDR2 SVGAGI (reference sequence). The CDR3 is CASSYSTDRETGYTF. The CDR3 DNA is TGTGCCAGCAGTTACAGTACAGACAGGGAGACTGGCTACACCTTC.

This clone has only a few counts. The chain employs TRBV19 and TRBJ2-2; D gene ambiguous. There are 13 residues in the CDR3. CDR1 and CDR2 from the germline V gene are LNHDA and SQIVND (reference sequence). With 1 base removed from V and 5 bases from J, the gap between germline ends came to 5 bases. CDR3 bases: TGTGCCAGTAGTATAGTCGAGACCGGGGAGCTGTTTTTT. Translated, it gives CASSIVETGELFF.

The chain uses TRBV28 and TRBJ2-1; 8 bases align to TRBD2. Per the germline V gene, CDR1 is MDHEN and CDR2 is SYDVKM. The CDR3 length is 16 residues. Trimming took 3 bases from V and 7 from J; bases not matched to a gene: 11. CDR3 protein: CASSLWVLTSGNEQFF. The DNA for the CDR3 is TGTGCCAGCAGTTTGTGGGTTCTTACTAGCGGAAATGAGCAGTTCTTC.

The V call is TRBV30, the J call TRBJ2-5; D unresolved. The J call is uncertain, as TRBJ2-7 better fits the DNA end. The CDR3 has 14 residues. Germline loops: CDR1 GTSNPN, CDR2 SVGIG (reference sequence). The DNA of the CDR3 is TGTGCCTGGAGTTTCAGAGGCAGGAACCACGAGCAGTACTTC. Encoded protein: CAWSFRGRNHEQYF.

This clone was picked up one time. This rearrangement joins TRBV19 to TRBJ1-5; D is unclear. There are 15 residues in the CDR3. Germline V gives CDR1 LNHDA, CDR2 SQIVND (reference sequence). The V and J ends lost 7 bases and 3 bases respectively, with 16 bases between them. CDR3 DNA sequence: TGTGCCAGTACCTCGCCGGGCAGATACAATCAGCCCCAGCATTTT. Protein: CASTSPGRYNQPQHF.

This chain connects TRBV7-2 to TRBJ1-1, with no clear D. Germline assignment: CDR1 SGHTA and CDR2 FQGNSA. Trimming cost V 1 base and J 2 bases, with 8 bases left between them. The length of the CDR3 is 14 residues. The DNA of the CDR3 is TGTGCCAGCAGCTTAGGGGTTTTTAACACTGAAGCTTTCTTT. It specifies CASSLGVFNTEAFF.

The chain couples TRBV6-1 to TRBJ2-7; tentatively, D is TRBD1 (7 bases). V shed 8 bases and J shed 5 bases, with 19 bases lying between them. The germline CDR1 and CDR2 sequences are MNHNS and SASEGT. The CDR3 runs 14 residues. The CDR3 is CASRAGGIDNEQYF. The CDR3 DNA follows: TGTGCCAGCCGAGCAGGGGGGATAGACAACGAGCAGTACTTC.

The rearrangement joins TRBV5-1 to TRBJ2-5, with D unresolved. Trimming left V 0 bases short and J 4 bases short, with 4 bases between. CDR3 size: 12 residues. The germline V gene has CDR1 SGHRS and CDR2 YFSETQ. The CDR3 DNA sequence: TGCGCCAGCAGCTTGGAGGGAGAGACCCAGTACTTC. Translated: CASSLEGETQYF.

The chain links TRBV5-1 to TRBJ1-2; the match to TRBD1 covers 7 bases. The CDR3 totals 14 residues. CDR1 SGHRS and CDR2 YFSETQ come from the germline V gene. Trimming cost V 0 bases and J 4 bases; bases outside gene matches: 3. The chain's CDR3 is CASSLGQGGYGYTF. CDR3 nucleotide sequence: TGCGCCAGCAGCTTGGGACAGGGAGGCTATGGCTACACCTTC.

The CDR3 loop is CSVDNPGQGFNEQFF. The CDR3 region has the DNA TGCAGCGTTGATAACCCGGGACAGGGCTTCAATGAGCAGTTCTTC. This chain connects TRBV29-1 to TRBJ2-1; TRBD1 agrees at 9 bases. The germline gives CDR1 SQVTM, CDR2 ANQGSEA. There are 15 residues in the CDR3. Trimming cost V 3 bases and J 6 bases; bases outside gene matches: 9.

CDR3 sequence reads: CASSYSGGVGANVLTF. The CDR3 DNA reads TGTGCCAGCAGTTACTCGGGAGGGGTTGGGGCCAACGTCCTGACTTTC. The rearrangement uses TRBV6-5 and TRBJ2-6; TRBD2 matches 7 bases. Germline CDR1 MNHEY, CDR2 SVGAGI. V was clipped by 0 bases and J by 3 bases; unmatched bases: 2. CDR3 length equals 16 residues.

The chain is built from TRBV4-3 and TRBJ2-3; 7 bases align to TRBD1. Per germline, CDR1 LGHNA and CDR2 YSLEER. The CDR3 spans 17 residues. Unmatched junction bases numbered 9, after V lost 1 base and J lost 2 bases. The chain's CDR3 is CASSQVYRDSPTDTQYF. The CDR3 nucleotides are TGCGCCAGCAGCCAAGTCTACCGGGACAGCCCCACAGATACGCAGTATTTT.

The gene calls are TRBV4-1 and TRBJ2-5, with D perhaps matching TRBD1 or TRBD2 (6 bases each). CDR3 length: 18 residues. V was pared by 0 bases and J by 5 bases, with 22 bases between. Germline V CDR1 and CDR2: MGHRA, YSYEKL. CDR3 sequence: CASSQDPAAPRGLETQYF. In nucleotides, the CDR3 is TGCGCCAGCAGCCAAGATCCAGCGGCCCCCCGGGGGCTGGAGACCCAGTACTTC.

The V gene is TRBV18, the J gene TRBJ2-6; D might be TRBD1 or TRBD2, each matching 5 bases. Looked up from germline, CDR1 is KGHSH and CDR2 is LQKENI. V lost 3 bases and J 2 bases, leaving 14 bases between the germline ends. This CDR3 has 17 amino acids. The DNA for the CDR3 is TGTGCCAGCTCACCGTCCCAGCGAGGGGCTGGGGCCAACGTCCTGACTTTC. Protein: CASSPSQRGAGANVLTF.

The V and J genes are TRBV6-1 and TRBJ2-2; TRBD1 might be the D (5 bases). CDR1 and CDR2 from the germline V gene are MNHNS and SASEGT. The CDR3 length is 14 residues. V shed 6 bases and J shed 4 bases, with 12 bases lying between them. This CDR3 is CASRDTGSTGELFF. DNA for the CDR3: TGTGCCAGCAGGGATACAGGTTCCACCGGGGAGCTGTTTTTT.

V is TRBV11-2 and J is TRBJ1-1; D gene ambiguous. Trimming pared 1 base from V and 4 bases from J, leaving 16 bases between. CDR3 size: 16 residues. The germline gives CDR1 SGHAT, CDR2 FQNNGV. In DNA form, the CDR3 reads TGTGCCAGCAGCTTAGGTTCGCTAATTGGCGGCACTGAAGCTTTCTTT. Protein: CASSLGSLIGGTEAFF.

The CDR3 loop reads CASSLEGALAKNIQYF. For the CDR3, the DNA is TGTGCCAGCAGTTTAGAGGGGGCCTTAGCCAAAAACATTCAGTACTTC. The genes are TRBV27 and TRBJ2-4, with TRBD1 identical over 7 bases. CDR1 and CDR2 from the germline V gene are MNHEY and SMNVEV (reference sequence). This CDR3 is built from 16 residues. J lost 0 bases, V lost 2 bases, and 4 bases had no gene match.

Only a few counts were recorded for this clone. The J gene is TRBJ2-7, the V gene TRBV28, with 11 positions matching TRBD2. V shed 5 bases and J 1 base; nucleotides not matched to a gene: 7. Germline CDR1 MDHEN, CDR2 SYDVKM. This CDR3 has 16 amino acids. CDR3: CASSPIGTSGSYEQYF. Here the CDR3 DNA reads TGTGCCAGCAGTCCTATCGGGACTAGCGGATCCTACGAGCAGTACTTC.

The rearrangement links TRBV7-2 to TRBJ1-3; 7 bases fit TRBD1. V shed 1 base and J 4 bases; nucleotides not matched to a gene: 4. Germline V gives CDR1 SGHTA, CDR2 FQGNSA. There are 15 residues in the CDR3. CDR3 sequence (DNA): TGTGCCAGCAGCTTAGGACAGGGCCCCGGAAACACCATATATTTT. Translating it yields CASSLGQGPGNTIYF.

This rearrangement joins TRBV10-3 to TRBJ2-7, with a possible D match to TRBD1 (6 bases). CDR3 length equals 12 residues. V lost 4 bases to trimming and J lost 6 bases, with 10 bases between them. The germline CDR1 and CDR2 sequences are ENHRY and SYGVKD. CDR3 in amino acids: CAISVGGVEQYF. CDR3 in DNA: TGTGCCATCAGTGTAGGGGGAGTCGAGCAGTACTTC.

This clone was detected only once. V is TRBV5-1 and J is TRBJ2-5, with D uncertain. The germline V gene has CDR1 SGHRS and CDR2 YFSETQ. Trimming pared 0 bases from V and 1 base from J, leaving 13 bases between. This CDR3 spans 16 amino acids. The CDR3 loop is CASSLGTSDTQETQYF. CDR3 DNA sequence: TGCGCCAGCAGCTTGGGGACGTCAGATACCCAAGAGACCCAGTACTTC.

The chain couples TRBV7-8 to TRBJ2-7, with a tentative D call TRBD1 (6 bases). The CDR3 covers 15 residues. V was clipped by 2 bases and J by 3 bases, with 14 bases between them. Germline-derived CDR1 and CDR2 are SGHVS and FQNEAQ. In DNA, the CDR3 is TGTGCCAGCAGCTTAAGGACAGCCAGAGGCTACGAGCAGTACTTC. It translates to CASSLRTARGYEQYF.